According to its frequency, the clone carrying this T cell receptor beta chain is medium-sized (0.01 to 0.1%). The antigen is undetermined. Production of TCR beta cDNA relied on 5'RACE template switching with UMIs. No DNA is given; TCRdb re-called the 5' RACE reads and lists each CDR3 protein once. This sample's table has about 150,000 distinct CDR3 sequences. The CDR3 consists of 15 residues. Looked up from germline, CDR1 is SEHNR and CDR2 is FQNEAQ (reference sequence). This sample stems from a study of T cells expressing NK-cell markers. Study-level background: Cells sorted as CD3+CD56+NKG2C+, CD3+CD56+NKG2C- and CD3+CD56-NKG2C+ T cells supplied the TCR beta repertoires. The study sequenced eight donors, seven HCMV-seropositive and one seronegative.

Study outcomes and limitations: The dominant NKG2C+ clonotypes represented about 1.0-8% of CD8+ T cells in six donors.

Material: blood T cells: a sorted CD56 or NKG2C T cell subset, CD4+ or CD8+ T cells, or bulk PBMC T cells (not recorded which). The V gene is TRBV7-9, the J gene TRBJ2-1; TCRdb indicates TRBD1, and absent DNA this call remains unverified. This sequence was found in a woman between 50 and 59 years old in good health. CDR3 region: CASSLRRGVVYEQFF.